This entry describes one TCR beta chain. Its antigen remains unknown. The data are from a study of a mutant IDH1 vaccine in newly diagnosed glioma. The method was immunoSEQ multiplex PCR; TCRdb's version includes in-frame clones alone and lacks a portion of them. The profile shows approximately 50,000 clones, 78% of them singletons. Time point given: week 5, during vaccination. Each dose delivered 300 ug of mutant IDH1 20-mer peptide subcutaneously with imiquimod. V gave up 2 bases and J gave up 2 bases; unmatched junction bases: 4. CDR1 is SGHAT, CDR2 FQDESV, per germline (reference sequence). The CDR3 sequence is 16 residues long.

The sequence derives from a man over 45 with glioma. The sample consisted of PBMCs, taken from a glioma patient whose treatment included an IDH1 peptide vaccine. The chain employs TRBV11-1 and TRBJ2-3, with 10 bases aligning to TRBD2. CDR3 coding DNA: TGTGCCAGCAGCTTATCTAGCGGGAGCCTCACAGATACGCAGTATTTT. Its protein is CASSLSSGSLTDTQYF.